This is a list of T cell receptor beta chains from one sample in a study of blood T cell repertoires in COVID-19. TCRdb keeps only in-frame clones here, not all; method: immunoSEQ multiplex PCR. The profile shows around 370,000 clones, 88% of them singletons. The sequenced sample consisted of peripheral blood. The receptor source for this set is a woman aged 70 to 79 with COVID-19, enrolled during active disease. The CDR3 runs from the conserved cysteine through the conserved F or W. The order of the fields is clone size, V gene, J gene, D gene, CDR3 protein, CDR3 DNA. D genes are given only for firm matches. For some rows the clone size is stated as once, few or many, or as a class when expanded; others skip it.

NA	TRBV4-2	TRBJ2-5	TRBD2	CASSQGVAGGQETQYF	TGTGCCAGCAGCCAAGGAGTAGCGGGGGGACAAGAGACCCAGTACTTC
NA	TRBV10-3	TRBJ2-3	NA	CAISAGGGATDTQYF	TGTGCCATCAGTGCTGGAGGGGGGGCTACAGATACGCAGTATTTT
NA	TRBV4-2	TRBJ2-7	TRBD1	CASSQTGTGKNEQYF	TGTGCCAGCAGCCAAACTGGGACAGGGAAAAACGAGCAGTACTTC
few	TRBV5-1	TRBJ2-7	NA	CASSLWDMKSSYEQYF	TGCGCCAGCAGCCTTTGGGACATGAAGAGCTCCTACGAGCAGTACTTC
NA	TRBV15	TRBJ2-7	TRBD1	CATSRERQGKAEQYF	TGTGCCACCAGCAGAGAGCGACAGGGTAAGGCCGAGCAGTACTTC
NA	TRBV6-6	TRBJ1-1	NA	CASSRGSPRGNTEAFF	TGTGCCAGCAGTCGGGGGAGCCCTCGGGGGAACACTGAAGCTTTCTTT
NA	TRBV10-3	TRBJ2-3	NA	CAISEPPGKERGADTQYF	TGTGCCATCAGTGAGCCCCCAGGGAAGGAAAGGGGCGCAGATACGCAGTATTTT
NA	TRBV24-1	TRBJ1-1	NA	CATSDTQENTEAFF	TGTGCCACCAGTGATACACAGGAGAACACTGAAGCTTTCTTT
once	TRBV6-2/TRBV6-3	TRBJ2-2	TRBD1	CASSYSGQGTGELFF	TGTGCCAGCAGTTACAGTGGACAGGGAACCGGGGAGCTGTTTTTT
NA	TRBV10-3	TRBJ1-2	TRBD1	CAIRSYRGEVNYGYTF	TGTGCCATCAGAAGTTACAGGGGCGAGGTTAACTATGGCTACACCTTC
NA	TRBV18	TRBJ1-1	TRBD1	CASSPLGQVTEAFF	TGTGCCAGCTCACCATTGGGACAGGTGACTGAAGCTTTCTTT
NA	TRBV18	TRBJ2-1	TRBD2	CASSQIAGVSYNEQFF	TGTGCCAGCTCACAAATAGCGGGGGTCTCCTACAATGAGCAGTTCTTC
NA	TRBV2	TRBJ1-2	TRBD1	CASSVEAGGGYTF	TGTGCCAGCAGTGTCGAGGCAGGGGGTGGCTACACCTTC
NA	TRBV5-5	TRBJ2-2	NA	CASSLVGRDTGELFF	TGTGCCAGCAGCTTGGTTGGGAGAGACACCGGGGAGCTGTTTTTT
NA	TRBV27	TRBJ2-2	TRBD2	CASSSLKLAGGPGTGELFF	TGTGCCAGCAGTTCCCTCAAACTCGCGGGGGGGCCAGGTACCGGGGAGCTGTTTTTT
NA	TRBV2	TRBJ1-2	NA	CASEGSSSLHGYTF	TGTGCCAGCGAGGGCTCGTCCTCCCTTCATGGCTACACCTTC
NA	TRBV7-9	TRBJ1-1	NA	CASRRDTEAFF	TGTGCCAGCAGGCGGGACACTGAAGCTTTCTTT
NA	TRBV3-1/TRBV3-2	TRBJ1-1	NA	CASSQSGRGPTEAFF	TGTGCCAGCAGCCAGTCGGGTAGAGGGCCCACTGAAGCTTTCTTT
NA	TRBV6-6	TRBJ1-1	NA	CASRVAGVEGTEAFF	TGTGCCAGCAGAGTCGCAGGGGTTGAGGGCACTGAAGCTTTCTTT
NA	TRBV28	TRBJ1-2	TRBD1	CASKGQGIYGYTF	TGTGCCAGCAAAGGACAGGGAATCTATGGCTACACCTTC
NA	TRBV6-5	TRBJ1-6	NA	CASGEGTPLHF	TGTGCCAGCGGGGAGGGAACACCCCTCCACTTT
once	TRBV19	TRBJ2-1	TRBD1	CASSIFGTGSYNEQFF	TGTGCCAGTAGTATATTCGGGACAGGCTCCTACAATGAGCAGTTCTTC
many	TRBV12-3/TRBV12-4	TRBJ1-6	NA	CASSYQFNSPLHF	TGTGCCAGCAGTTACCAGTTTAATTCACCCCTCCACTTT
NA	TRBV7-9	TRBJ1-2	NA	CASSLDLGQFPIYYGYTF	TGTGCCAGCAGCTTAGATTTGGGGCAGTTTCCCATTTACTATGGCTACACCTTC
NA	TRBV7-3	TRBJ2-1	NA	CASSFGQYNEQFF	TGTGCCAGCAGCTTCGGACAGTACAATGAGCAGTTCTTC
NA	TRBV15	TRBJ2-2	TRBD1	CATSKGAHTGELFF	TGTGCCACCAGCAAGGGGGCCCACACCGGGGAGCTGTTTTTT